Each of the 28 T cell receptor beta chains below was sequenced from the same sample in a study of human T cells and chemical hapten exposure. One entry per CDR3 protein results from TCRdb running MiXCR on the RACE reads. The table records hundreds of thousands of distinct CDR3 sequences, about 6% of them present only once. As for time point: patch test 2, 6 weeks after DPC sensitization. Treatment here: therapeutic diphenylcyclopropenone sensitization with weekly scalp DPC. The sequencing here drew on whole blood, taken in connection with sensitization to the hapten diphenylcyclopropenone (DPC). The source of these receptors is a woman aged 18 to 35 with alopecia areata. Some clones in this sample may be carry-over from other donors' samples.

The CDR3 sequence is CASSPTGLKNEQFF. The CDR3 nucleotides are TGTGCCAGCAGTCCGACGGGACTAAAAAATGAGCAGTTCTTC. The chain recombines TRBV27 with TRBJ2-1; 7 bases agree with TRBD2. The CDR3 has 14 amino acids. V lost 5 bases to trimming and J lost 7 bases; unmatched junction nucleotides: 8. CDR1 is MNHEY and CDR2 is SMNVEV in the germline V gene (reference sequence).

This clonotype was picked up many times. The chain recombines TRBV18 with TRBJ2-3, with D possibly TRBD1 on 5 matching bases. The germline V gene has CDR1 KGHSH and CDR2 LQKENI. The CDR3 consists of 14 residues. Deletions cut 5 bases from V and 0 bases from J, with 9 bases between. The CDR3 here is CASSVRGSTDTQYF. The CDR3 DNA reads TGTGCCAGCTCAGTAAGGGGAAGCACAGATACGCAGTATTTT.

The chain carries TRBV28 and TRBJ2-7; 8 nucleotides align to TRBD2. Germline-derived CDR1 and CDR2 are MDHEN and SYDVKM. V shed 6 bases, J shed 2 bases, and the junction held 6 bases outside the gene matches. The CDR3 runs to 14 residues. CDR3 amino acids: CASSRAGGAYEQYF. CDR3 DNA: TGTGCCAGCAGCCGGGCCGGGGGGGCCTACGAGCAGTACTTC.

A few counts support this clonotype. The chain recombines TRBV20-1 with TRBJ2-3; D perhaps matches TRBD2 (6 bases). CDR1 and CDR2 (germline): DFQATT, SNEGSKA (reference sequence). The CDR3 consists of 13 residues. The CDR3 bases are TGCAGCCCACCGGGGGAAGGCACAGATACGCAGTATTTT. Amino acids: CSPPGEGTDTQYF.

This clonotype was seen only a few times. The J gene is TRBJ2-2, the V gene TRBV20-1, with TRBD2 matching over 11 bases. There are 18 residues in the CDR3. The trim removed 6 bases at V and 0 bases at J, leaving 12 bases unmatched. The germline CDR1 and CDR2 sequences are DFQATT and SNEGSKA (reference sequence). Written as DNA, the CDR3 is TGCAGTGCCCTCGCTAGCGGGGGGTCCGGTGCGAACACCGGGGAGCTGTTTTTT. Its protein product is CSALASGGSGANTGELFF.

This clonotype was observed a handful of times. This chain's CDR3 is CASSSRTGPKNIQYF. The CDR3 DNA is TGTGCCAGCAGCTCGAGGACGGGGCCCAAAAACATTCAGTACTTC. This chain uses TRBV5-8 with TRBJ2-4, with D possibly called TRBD1 or TRBD2 (5 bases each). The V and J ends lost 3 bases and 2 bases respectively, with 12 bases between them. The CDR3 extends over 15 amino acids. Germline CDR1 and CDR2: SGHTS and YDEGEE.

The sample holds many counts of this clonotype. The rearrangement links TRBV14 to TRBJ1-1; no clear D. This CDR3 comprises 13 residues. The V end lost 3 bases, the J end lost 2 bases, and 7 bases lay between the germline ends. In germline, CDR1 is SGHDN, CDR2 FVKESK. CDR3 nucleotide sequence: TGTGCCAGCAGCCATCCGGGAAACACTGAAGCTTTCTTT. Translation: CASSHPGNTEAFF.

This clonotype has a handful of counts. The chain is built from TRBV7-2 and TRBJ2-3; 8 positions agree with TRBD1. The V gene's germline CDR1 is SGHTA and CDR2 FQGNSA. The trim removed 7 bases at V and 3 bases at J, leaving 12 bases unmatched. CDR3 size: 16 residues. The CDR3 here is CASTNPGQGGTDTQYF. The CDR3, as DNA: TGTGCCAGCACCAACCCCGGACAGGGTGGGACAGATACGCAGTATTTT. The full variable domain, its missing parts supplied by reference TRBV7-2 and TRBJ2-3, is GAGVSQSPSNKVTEKGKDVELRCDPISGHTALYWYRQSLGQGLEFLIYFQGNSAPDKSGLPSDRFSAERTGGSVSTLTIQRTQQEDSAVYLCASTNPGQGGTDTQYFGPGTRLTVL.

There are a few counts of this clonotype. V usage is TRBV2 and J usage is TRBJ2-2; no firm D call. Germline CDR1 reads SNHLY; CDR2 reads FYNNEI. Trimming pared 6 bases from V and 2 bases from J, leaving 13 bases between. The CDR3 is made up of 15 amino acids. CDR3 protein: CASRASDANTGELFF. The DNA of the CDR3 is TGTGCCAGCAGAGCAAGCGACGCCAACACCGGGGAGCTGTTTTTT.

This clonotype showed up just a few times. The rearrangement links TRBV20-1 to TRBJ2-7, with 7 bases fitting TRBD2. The CDR3 spans 13 residues. Germline CDR1 DFQATT, CDR2 SNEGSKA (reference sequence). The V segment lost 0 bases and the J segment 4 bases; nucleotides outside the gene matches: 3. The CDR3 DNA sequence: TGCAGTGCTAGAGAGACTAGCTGGTACGAGCAGTACTTC. It encodes CSARETSWYEQYF.

The J gene is TRBJ1-5, the V gene TRBV24-1; D gene ambiguous. CDR1 and CDR2 (germline): KGHDR, SFDVKD. Trimming stripped 4 bases from V and 4 bases from J, with 7 bases between. The CDR3 consists of 13 residues. In DNA form, the CDR3 reads TGTGCCACCAGTGAGGGGAGAAATCAGCCCCAGCATTTT. Its translation is CATSEGRNQPQHF.

This clonotype was recorded at least ten times. The gene calls are TRBV20-1 and TRBJ1-1; TRBD1 matches at 7 bases. V lost 5 bases to trimming and J lost 5 bases; unmatched junction nucleotides: 5. Germline V gene data show CDR1 as DFQATT and CDR2 as SNEGSKA (reference sequence). The CDR3 is made up of 12 amino acids. The CDR3 sequence: CSADRDGTEAFF. DNA for the CDR3: TGCAGTGCTGACAGGGATGGAACTGAAGCTTTCTTT.

This clonotype was recorded at least ten times. V gene TRBV5-6 combines with J gene TRBJ1-6, with D uncertain. Germline V gene lookup returns CDR1 SGHDT and CDR2 YYEEEE. V was trimmed by 5 bases and J by 7 bases, leaving 10 bases between them. This CDR3 has 13 amino acids. For the CDR3, the DNA is TGTGCCAGCAGACTGACAATGAATTCACCCCTCCACTTT. As protein: CASRLTMNSPLHF.

The gene calls are TRBV5-1 and TRBJ2-7; D possibly corresponds to TRBD1 (5 bases). V shed 4 bases and J shed 2 bases, with 13 bases lying between them. The CDR3 is 14 residues long. The germline CDR1 and CDR2 sequences are SGHRS and YFSETQ. The CDR3 sequence is CASSREVGAYEQYF. CDR3 sequence (DNA): TGCGCCAGCAGCCGTGAGGTAGGGGCCTACGAGCAGTACTTC.

About this clonotype: Being one base from a much bigger clone, this may be a read error. V and J are TRBV20-1 and TRBJ1-1, with TRBD1 identical over 9 bases. Losses at the gene ends were 6 bases for V and 3 bases for J; bases not matched to a gene: 2. This CDR3 is built from 12 residues. Germline V CDR1 and CDR2: DFQATT, SNEGSKA (reference sequence). The CDR3 loop reads CSARTGDTEAFF. CDR3 in DNA: TGCAGTGCGAGGACAGGGGACACTGAAGCTTTCTTT.

The V gene is TRBV20-1, the J gene TRBJ2-1; a possible D gene is TRBD2 (6 bases). The germline V gene encodes CDR1 DFQATT and CDR2 SNEGSKA (reference sequence). This CDR3 is 16 amino acids long. The V end was cut by 3 bases, the J end by 2 bases, with 17 bases between. Written as DNA, the CDR3 is TGCAGTGCTAGCACTCCGACTAGGTTGCCCTACAATGAGCAGTTCTTC. Protein product: CSASTPTRLPYNEQFF.

This clonotype was seen many times. The V gene is TRBV12-3 or TRBV12-4, the J gene TRBJ1-1; a weak D match, TRBD1 (5 bases). Trimming removed 3 bases at V and 3 bases at J, with 11 bases between. CDR3 length: 14 amino acids. CDR3 bases: TGTGCCAGCAGTTTGAGGATGGGGGACACTGAAGCTTTCTTT. Residues: CASSLRMGDTEAFF.

The chain recombines TRBV29-1 with TRBJ1-4, with unresolved D. V lost 7 bases and J lost 8, with 17 bases in between. CDR1 SQVTM and CDR2 ANQGSEA come from the germline V gene. The CDR3 runs to 13 residues. CDR3 loop: CSAVGYREEKLFF. CDR3 in DNA: TGCAGCGCAGTGGGATATCGAGAAGAAAAACTGTTTTTT. The whole variable domain, remainder taken from reference TRBV29-1 and TRBJ1-4, is SAVISQKPSRDICQRGTSLTIQCQVDSQVTMMFWYRQQPGQSLTLIATANQGSEATYESGFVIDKFPISRPNLTFSTLTVSNMSPEDSSIYLCSAVGYREEKLFFGSGTQLSVL.

This clonotype was seen repeatedly, ten times or more. The genes are TRBV28 and TRBJ1-1; tentative D call: TRBD1 (5 bases). Germline lookup yields CDR1 MDHEN and CDR2 SYDVKM. V shed 8 bases and J shed 5 bases, with 9 bases lying between them. CDR3 size: 11 residues. The CDR3 region is CASGGGTEAFF. The CDR3 region has the DNA TGTGCCAGCGGGGGGGGAACTGAAGCTTTCTTT.

This clonotype was picked up a small number of times. The chain employs TRBV15 and TRBJ2-3; no reliable D call. Trimming pared 0 bases from V and 5 bases from J, leaving 6 bases between. The germline gives CDR1 LNHNV, CDR2 YYDKDF (reference sequence). The CDR3 sequence is 13 residues long. The CDR3: CATSREKVDTQYF. The CDR3 DNA sequence: TGTGCCACCAGCAGAGAAAAGGTAGATACGCAGTATTTT.

The table lists this clonotype with many counts. The chain carries TRBV20-1 and TRBJ1-5; D may be TRBD1 (6 bases). This CDR3 has 13 residues. V was clipped by 5 bases and J by 7 bases, with 15 bases between them. Germline loops: CDR1 DFQATT, CDR2 SNEGSKA (reference sequence). CDR3 DNA sequence: TGCAGTGCTGGTGACAGGCGTACACAGCCCCAGCATTTT. This gives the protein CSAGDRRTQPQHF.

This clonotype came up many times. The chain links TRBV7-2 to TRBJ2-7; possibly TRBD1 for D (6 bases). This CDR3 has 17 residues. Germline lookup yields CDR1 SGHTA and CDR2 FQGNSA. V lost 5 bases, J lost 0 bases, and 20 bases lay in between. The CDR3 DNA reads as TGTGCCAGCAGCCACTTCTCAGGGGCTCTGAGCTCCTACGAGCAGTACTTC. This gives the protein CASSHFSGALSSYEQYF.

This clonotype was counted a few times. The chain has TRBV6-5 and TRBJ1-5; no clear D. The CDR3 is 15 amino acids. V lost 2 bases to trimming and J lost 3 bases, with 11 bases between them. In germline, CDR1 is MNHEY, CDR2 SVGAGI. This chain's CDR3 is CASSYTRGYNQPQHF. Written as DNA, the CDR3 is TGTGCCAGCAGTTACACCCGGGGTTACAATCAGCCCCAGCATTTT.

The sample holds a few counts of this clonotype. This chain joins TRBV4-3 and TRBJ1-1; a possible D gene is TRBD1 (6 bases). CDR1 LGHNA and CDR2 YSLEER come from the germline V gene. V lost 4 bases to trimming and J lost 5 bases, with 20 bases between them. This CDR3 is built from 16 residues. This CDR3 is CASSLKAGRGGTEAFF. CDR3 in DNA: TGCGCCAGCAGCCTAAAGGCCGGCAGGGGAGGGACTGAAGCTTTCTTT.

This clonotype turned up a few times. The genes are TRBV6-2 or TRBV6-3 and TRBJ2-3, with 8 bases aligning to TRBD2. Germline assignment: CDR1 MNHEY and CDR2 SVGEGT. This CDR3 comprises 19 residues. The V and J ends lost 8 bases and 0 bases, in that order; junction bases with no gene match: 19. CDR3 amino acids: CASLYASWGLESSTDTQYF. CDR3 nucleotide sequence: TGTGCCAGCTTATACGCCTCTTGGGGACTAGAGTCAAGCACAGATACGCAGTATTTT.

For this clonotype: A much larger clone differs by one base, so this may be a read error. This chain connects TRBV11-2 to TRBJ1-1; D unresolved. The germline V gene has CDR1 SGHAT and CDR2 FQNNGV. There are 14 residues in the CDR3. CDR3 sequence (DNA): TGTGCCAGCGGCTTACGCAGTGAGAACACTGAAGCTTTCTTT. This gives the protein CASGLRSENTEAFF.

This clonotype was seen a handful of times. The V and J genes are TRBV12-3 or TRBV12-4 and TRBJ2-7; D perhaps matches TRBD2 (5 bases). V gave up 2 bases and J gave up 6 bases, with 11 bases separating them. CDR3 length: 13 residues. The CDR3 loop is CASSLRRGGEQYF. The CDR3 DNA sequence: TGTGCCAGCAGTTTAAGGCGAGGAGGCGAGCAGTACTTC.

This chain uses TRBV6-2 or TRBV6-3 with TRBJ2-7; unclear D gene. Germline lookup yields CDR1 MNHEY and CDR2 SVGEGT. V gave up 3 bases and J gave up 4 bases, with 16 bases separating them. This CDR3 contains 15 residues. The CDR3 sequence is CASSYPALGGYEQYF. The DNA for the CDR3 is TGTGCCAGCAGTTATCCGGCACTCGGCGGATACGAGCAGTACTTC.